Below, 30 T cell receptor beta chains from the same sample are listed, as sequenced in a study of T cells in Graves' hyperthyroidism and ophthalmopathy. Authors of the study amplified TCR beta CDR3 regions from RNA transcripts. Using the HTBI primer set, a first-round RT-PCR was run on the TCR CDR3. Each CDR3 protein is one row after TCRdb ran MiXCR on the multiplex PCR reads. The sample includes 500,000 to 650,000 distinct CDR3 sequences, just under 20% of them seen just once. The sequenced sample was blood. Source of these receptors: a man aged 40-55 years with Graves' ophthalmopathy.

As regards this clonotype: One junction end disagrees with the germline gene, perhaps due to a read error. This chain links TRBV7-2 with TRBJ2-5; no definite D call. This CDR3 contains 15 residues. Germline V gene data show CDR1 as SGHTA and CDR2 as FQGNSA. CDR3 sequence: CASNLDVFRQETQYF. As DNA, the CDR3 is TGTGCCAGCAACTTAGATGTGTTCAGGCAAGAGACCCAGTACTTC.

Ten or more counts support this clonotype. V usage is TRBV27 and J usage is TRBJ2-7; D gene uncertain. This CDR3 comprises 13 residues. The V end lost 4 bases, the J end lost 7 bases, and 14 bases lay between the germline ends. From germline, CDR1 is MNHEY and CDR2 SMNVEV (reference sequence). The CDR3 DNA follows: TGTGCCAGCAGTTCCGGACCTTTGGGGGAGCAGTACTTC. This translates into CASSSGPLGEQYF.

This clonotype was observed at least ten times. The chain links TRBV5-1 to TRBJ1-1; TRBD1 is a possible D gene (6 bases). From germline, CDR1 is SGHRS and CDR2 YFSETQ. V lost 1 base and J lost 3, with 13 bases in between. The CDR3 length is 15 residues. As DNA, the CDR3 is TGCGCCAGCAGCTTGTGGACAGACTTTGACACTGAAGCTTTCTTT. It encodes CASSLWTDFDTEAFF.

At least ten counts were recorded for this clonotype. The V and J genes are TRBV11-3 and TRBJ2-3; TRBD1 or TRBD2 may be the D gene (5 bases each). The CDR3 consists of 16 residues. The germline CDR1 and CDR2 sequences are SGHNT and YENEEA. V was clipped by 5 bases and J by 8 bases, with 23 bases between them. CDR3 in amino acids: CASSQSHGQGEGTQYF. CDR3 DNA: TGTGCCAGCAGCCAAAGTCACGGGCAGGGCGAGGGTACGCAGTATTTT.

This clonotype was observed many times. The V call is TRBV18, the J call TRBJ2-1; the D gene is possibly TRBD2 (6 bases). V lost 8 bases, J lost 0 bases, and 14 bases lay in between. Germline assignment: CDR1 KGHSH and CDR2 LQKENI. The length of the CDR3 is 15 residues. The CDR3 coding sequence is TGTGCCAGCACACGGGACTGGAGCTCCTACAATGAGCAGTTCTTC. Its translation is CASTRDWSSYNEQFF.

This clonotype was observed a handful of times. V and J are TRBV24-1 and TRBJ2-5; no firm D call. The germline V and J ends were trimmed by 2 bases and 2 bases, with 8 bases remaining between them. This CDR3 has 14 residues. Germline V gives CDR1 KGHDR, CDR2 SFDVKD. CDR3 coding DNA: TGTGCCACCAGTGATTCCCTGGCTCAAGAGACCCAGTACTTC. Amino acid sequence: CATSDSLAQETQYF.

This clonotype was counted a few times. The V and J genes are TRBV4-1 and TRBJ2-2; the D is unclear. Trimming removed 1 base at V and 1 base at J, with 10 bases between. The CDR3 is made up of 16 amino acids. Germline CDR1 reads MGHRA; CDR2 reads YSYEKL. CDR3 sequence reads: CASSQVRSVNTGELFF. The CDR3 DNA reads TGCGCCAGCAGCCAAGTGCGCAGTGTGAACACCGGGGAGCTGTTTTTT.

This clonotype was counted at least ten times. The chain combines TRBV3-1 with TRBJ2-5, with a tentative D call TRBD1 (6 bases). Germline CDR1 LGHDT, CDR2 YNNKEL (reference sequence). V lost 1 base and J lost 1, with 10 bases in between. CDR3 length equals 15 residues. In nucleotides, the CDR3 is TGTGCCAGCAGCCAAGGGATGGGGGCCCAAGAGACCCAGTACTTC. Amino acids: CASSQGMGAQETQYF.

V and J are TRBV20-1 and TRBJ2-7; 12 bases line up with TRBD2. The CDR3 totals 16 residues. Unmatched junction bases numbered 15, after V lost 5 bases and J lost 7 bases. Germline V gene lookup returns CDR1 DFQATT and CDR2 SNEGSKA (reference sequence). CDR3 nucleotide sequence: TGCAGTGCTTACGGACTAGCGGGAATCGGTGGCGAGGAGCAGTACTTC. Its protein is CSAYGLAGIGGEEQYF.

This clonotype was recorded at least ten times. The rearrangement joins TRBV6-1 to TRBJ2-1; D uncertain. The V and J ends lost 4 bases and 6 bases respectively, with 16 bases between them. The CDR3 covers 15 residues. Germline V lookup: CDR1 MNHNS, CDR2 SASEGT. CDR3 DNA sequence: TGTGCCAGCAGTGGATGGGGTATGTCTGCCAATGAGCAGTTCTTC. Its protein product is CASSGWGMSANEQFF.

This clonotype was counted a single time. V and J are TRBV4-1 and TRBJ1-1, with D hard to call. The length of the CDR3 is 15 residues. Trimming took off 1 base at V and 2 bases at J, with 11 bases between the two ends. In germline, CDR1 is MGHRA, CDR2 YSYEKL. The CDR3 region has the DNA TGCGCCAGCAGCCAAGGAGCCCGCCTCAACACTGAAGCTTTCTTT. It yields the protein CASSQGARLNTEAFF.

This clonotype was seen at least ten times. This sequence joins TRBV20-1 and TRBJ2-7; TRBD2 aligns across 8 bases. From germline, CDR1 is DFQATT and CDR2 SNEGSKA (reference sequence). The CDR3 loop spans 14 amino acids. The trim removed 0 bases at V and 4 bases at J, leaving 5 bases unmatched. CDR3 DNA: TGCAGTGCTAGAGAAGCGGGGGACCTTTACGAGCAGTACTTC. Its translation: CSAREAGDLYEQYF.

This clonotype has at least ten counts. The rearrangement links TRBV20-1 to TRBJ2-7; D assignment may be TRBD1 or TRBD2 (5 bases each). Germline CDR1 reads DFQATT; CDR2 reads SNEGSKA (reference sequence). Trimming left V 6 bases short and J 0 bases short, with 15 bases between. CDR3 length: 14 amino acids. CDR3 DNA sequence: TGCAGTGCAGTTATTCCGGGACGCTCCTACGAGCAGTACTTC. Its translation is CSAVIPGRSYEQYF.

There are many counts of this clonotype. The chain employs TRBV12-3 or TRBV12-4 and TRBJ1-1; D is ambiguous. The CDR3 is made up of 14 amino acids. The germline V and J ends were trimmed by 0 bases and 4 bases, with 9 bases remaining between them. DNA for the CDR3: TGTGCCAGCAGTTTAGCGGTCCGACCCACTGAAGCTTTCTTT. It yields the protein CASSLAVRPTEAFF.

The chain carries TRBV29-1 and TRBJ1-4, with D hard to call. The V end lost 0 bases, the J end lost 8 bases, and 13 bases lay between the germline ends. The germline V gene encodes CDR1 SQVTM and CDR2 ANQGSEA. The length of the CDR3 is 14 residues. This CDR3 reads CSVEDYRHTEKLFF. CDR3 nucleotide sequence: TGCAGCGTTGAAGATTACCGACATACAGAAAAACTGTTTTTT.

In this sample, this clonotype turned up a few times. The chain links TRBV6-5 to TRBJ2-5; 9 nucleotides agree with TRBD2. V shed 2 bases, J shed 1 base, and the junction held 5 bases outside the gene matches. This CDR3 contains 16 residues. Germline loops: CDR1 MNHEY, CDR2 SVGAGI. CDR3 protein: CASSYPRRGGQETQYF. CDR3 DNA sequence: TGTGCCAGCAGTTACCCGCGGCGGGGGGGCCAAGAGACCCAGTACTTC.

This clonotype was recorded many times. The chain couples TRBV5-1 to TRBJ1-2; unclear D gene. The germline gives CDR1 SGHRS, CDR2 YFSETQ. The CDR3 length is 14 residues. V lost 0 bases and J 8 bases, leaving 14 bases between the germline ends. CDR3 nucleotide sequence: TGCGCCAGCAGCTTGGAAGGGTCGGGAGGAGGCTACACCTTC. Amino acids: CASSLEGSGGGYTF.

This chain joins TRBV28 and TRBJ2-7, with TRBD2 as a possible D gene (6 bases). CDR1 is MDHEN, CDR2 SYDVKM, per germline. The ends were cut back, 8 bases at V and 4 bases at J, with 15 bases in the middle. The CDR3 runs 13 residues. The DNA of the CDR3 is TGTGCCAGCGCCGGGACTGCTAAGTACGAGCAGTACTTC. This encodes CASAGTAKYEQYF. Full variable domain (rest looked up from reference TRBV28 and TRBJ2-7): DVKVTQSSRYLVKRTGEKVFLECVQDMDHENMFWYRQDPGLGLRLIYFSYDVKMKEKGDIPEGYSVSREKKERFSLILESASTNQTSMYLCASAGTAKYEQYFGPGTRLTVT.

The sample holds many counts of this clonotype. The rearrangement links TRBV7-2 to TRBJ2-5; 7 nucleotides match TRBD2. The germline gives CDR1 SGHTA, CDR2 FQGNSA. This CDR3 is built from 15 residues. With V trimmed by 2 bases and J by 5 bases, 8 bases remained unmatched. Written as DNA, the CDR3 is TGTGCCAGCAGCTTACTAGCGGAAGTAGGGGAGACCCAGTACTTC. Translated: CASSLLAEVGETQYF.

This clonotype was found many times. V gene TRBV11-2 combines with J gene TRBJ2-7, with D possibly being TRBD2 (6 bases). This CDR3 region has 15 residues. The V gene's germline CDR1 is SGHAT and CDR2 FQNNGV. The V end was cut by 5 bases, the J end by 1 base, with 15 bases between. CDR3 in amino acids: CASSLGTEGSYEQYF. The CDR3 region has the DNA TGTGCCAGCAGCCTGGGGACGGAGGGGTCCTACGAGCAGTACTTC.

Many counts were recorded for this clonotype. The V call is TRBV30, the J call TRBJ1-5; no clear D. V lost 4 bases and J 2 bases, leaving 15 bases between the germline ends. Germline V lookup: CDR1 GTSNPN, CDR2 SVGIG (reference sequence). The CDR3 is 15 residues long. The CDR3 region has the DNA TGTGCCTGGACCGAGGGCACGAATGGCAATCAGCCCCAGCATTTT. The encoded protein is CAWTEGTNGNQPQHF.

This clonotype was seen a handful of times. CDR3 in DNA: TGCAGTGCTAGAGAGCCAGGGTCTTTGTCCCTCCACTTT. It specifies CSAREPGSLSLHF. The chain recombines TRBV20-1 with TRBJ1-6; tentatively, D is TRBD1 (5 bases). With 0 bases removed from V and 14 bases from J, the gap between germline ends came to 14 bases. From germline, CDR1 is DFQATT and CDR2 SNEGSKA (reference sequence). The CDR3 spans 13 residues.

The J gene is TRBJ2-3, the V gene TRBV9; the match to TRBD2 covers 8 bases. CDR3 length: 16 residues. Germline V gene lookup returns CDR1 SGDLS and CDR2 YYNGEE. V lost 0 bases, J lost 2 bases, and 5 bases stayed unmatched. CDR3 region: CASSVGISGITDTQYF. The CDR3 DNA reads as TGTGCCAGCAGCGTAGGTATTAGCGGGATCACAGATACGCAGTATTTT.

This clonotype showed up many times. The chain links TRBV7-3 to TRBJ2-3; D perhaps matches TRBD2 (5 bases). Germline CDR1 SGHTA, CDR2 FQGTGA. The V and J ends lost 5 bases and 0 bases respectively, with 12 bases between them. The CDR3 contains 15 residues. In DNA form, the CDR3 reads TGTGCCAGCAGCCGCGGACTGACTAGCACAGATACGCAGTATTTT. Translating gives CASSRGLTSTDTQYF.

This clonotype was observed at least ten times. In nucleotides, the CDR3 is TGTGCCAGCAGCGCACAGGGGCTCAGAGCGAACACCGGGGAGCTGTTTTTT. Its protein is CASSAQGLRANTGELFF. J is TRBJ2-2 and V is TRBV9, with 7 nucleotides matching TRBD1. The CDR3 consists of 17 residues. With V trimmed by 3 bases and J by 0 bases, 8 bases remained unmatched. Germline V gene sequence: CDR1 SGDLS, CDR2 YYNGEE.

This clonotype has a handful of counts. CDR3: CSAREPHEYEQYF. CDR3 coding DNA: TGCAGTGCTAGAGAACCCCACGAGTACGAGCAGTACTTC. This rearrangement joins TRBV20-1 to TRBJ2-7; D unclear. Germline V gene lookup returns CDR1 DFQATT and CDR2 SNEGSKA (reference sequence). The V end lost 0 bases, the J end lost 4 bases, and 10 bases lay between the germline ends. The CDR3 covers 13 residues.

The chain has TRBV19 and TRBJ1-2; tentatively, D is TRBD1 (5 bases). The CDR3 loop spans 13 amino acids. The germline V gene encodes CDR1 LNHDA and CDR2 SQIVND (reference sequence). The V gene lost 6 bases and the J gene lost 8 bases, with 16 bases spanning the gap. CDR3 in DNA: TGTGCCAGTAGCCAACCCTACAGGATCGGCTACACCTTC. The encoded protein is CASSQPYRIGYTF.

A remark on this clonotype: A clone one base away is much larger, so this may be a read error. The gene calls are TRBV2 and TRBJ1-1; D gene unclear. Germline assignment: CDR1 SNHLY and CDR2 FYNNEI. Trimming removed 1 base at V and 6 bases at J, with 12 bases between. The CDR3 runs 14 residues. CDR3 bases: TGTGCCAGCAGTGAAGTTGGGAGTAACGCTGAAGCTTTCTTT. Translating it yields CASSEVGSNAEAFF.

The sample holds many counts of this clonotype. The gene calls are TRBV3-1 and TRBJ1-5; D is perhaps TRBD1 (5 bases). Trimming removed 4 bases at V and 5 bases at J, with 15 bases between. CDR1 and CDR2 from the germline V gene are LGHDT and YNNKEL (reference sequence). The CDR3 loop spans 15 amino acids. CDR3 amino acids: CASSRDSGADQPQHF. CDR3 nucleotides: TGTGCCAGCAGCCGGGACTCAGGAGCCGATCAGCCCCAGCATTTT.

This clonotype was recorded once. The chain is built from TRBV6-1 and TRBJ1-2, with TRBD1 matching over 8 bases. Per the germline V gene, CDR1 is MNHNS and CDR2 is SASEGT. This CDR3 contains 15 residues. V lost 5 bases, J lost 8 bases, and 13 bases stayed unmatched. The CDR3 sequence: CASSKPDRELGGYTF. Here the CDR3 DNA reads TGTGCCAGCAGTAAACCGGACAGGGAGCTGGGAGGCTACACCTTC.